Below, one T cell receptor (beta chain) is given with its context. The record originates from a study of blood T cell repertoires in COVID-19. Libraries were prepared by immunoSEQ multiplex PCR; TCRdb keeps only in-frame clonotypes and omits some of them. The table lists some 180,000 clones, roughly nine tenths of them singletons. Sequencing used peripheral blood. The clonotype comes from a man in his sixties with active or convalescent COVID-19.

The CDR3 coding sequence is TGTGCCAGCAGCGTCTCCCTTGGGGCTAGCGGGGCCTTGCCCGCGTTTTACAATGAGCAGTTCTTC. It specifies CASSVSLGASGALPAFYNEQFF. The chain is built from TRBV9 and TRBJ2-1; 9 positions match TRBD2. J gave up 4 bases and V 2 bases, and 25 bases lay outside the gene matches. This CDR3 comprises 22 residues. The germline CDR1 and CDR2 sequences are SGDLS and YYNGEE.